This T cell receptor beta chain came from a study of PD-1 blockade in classical Hodgkin lymphoma. TCRdb's copy holds only in-frame clones and misses some; the assay was immunoSEQ multiplex PCR. Here the sample spans about 5,000 clones, about nine tenths being singletons. The V and J ends lost 4 bases and 4 bases respectively, with 7 bases between them. Germline CDR1 is MRHNA and CDR2 is SNTAGT. There are 13 residues in the CDR3. As for time point: newly diagnosed, previously untreated cHL patient sample. It was by magnetic negative selection that CD8+ T cells were isolated from thawed PBMCs. The chain carries TRBV6-4 and TRBJ2-2; D ambiguous. This TCR was recovered from a human donor with classical Hodgkin lymphoma. The sequenced sample was CD8+ T cells from blood. The DNA for the CDR3 is TGTGCCAGCAGTGGAAGTCTCACCGGGGAGCTGTTTTTT. It encodes CASSGSLTGELFF.